The TCR beta chain described here comes from a study of shared clonotypes between healthy human individuals (dated by TCRdb to about 2020). Context from the whole study: Three men and two women, aged 18 to 49 years, made up the cohort. Libraries were prepared and TCR repertoires were sequenced by different laboratories using diverse techniques, in order to increase sequencing depth and limit assay-specific biases. To estimate repertoire size and how much clonotype sharing occurs between individuals, the study deeply sequenced the blood TCR repertoires of several healthy adults. For each donor, CD4 naive and CD4 memory were each run on three plates, CD8 naive on two plates, and CD8 memory on one plate. Leukapheresis yielded between about 0.94 and 9.5 billion PBMCs per donor.

CD8 naive samples were CD45RO-negative cells positively selected for CCR7, giving a CD45RA+CCR7+ population that excluded TemRA cells. The donors were healthy, HIV-negative adults who had no recently reported acute infections or vaccinations. All donors were Caucasian adults living in Nashville, Tennessee, USA. Blood was obtained by leukapheresis, after which PBMCs were separated by Ficoll-Histopaque density gradient centrifugation and cryopreserved in liquid nitrogen vapor phase. Purity and quantity of every magnetically sorted T cell population were checked by analytical flow cytometry. From each sorted fraction, genomic DNA was isolated and quantified by UV absorbance on a Nanodrop 2000c. Unmatched junction bases come to 6, with V trimmed by 5 bases and J by 2 bases. Based on the germline V gene, the CDR1 and CDR2 sequences are MDHEN and SYDVKM. Measured from the cysteine to the phenylalanine, the CDR3 is 16 residues long. Just the 48-base CDR3 DNA is kept, in frame starting at base 1.

Regarding this clone: Its antigen is not yet known. No base qualities exist here, and no much larger clone lies one base off it.

TCR CDR3 regions were amplified from genomic DNA by multiplex PCR using the deep immunoSEQ assay. Extracted genomic DNA from each cell subset was spread evenly across all wells of several immunoSEQ 96-well plates, with each plate serving as a replicate. For sorted subsets, each replicate PCR was loaded with about 0.2 ug genomic DNA, equivalent to 30,000 or so T cell genomes. Purified libraries were measured with a Qubit 3.0 fluorometer, size-checked on a Bioanalyzer 2100, and measured again with the KAPA Library Quantification kit. A separate single-read 150-cycle Illumina NextSeq 550 flow cell was used to sequence each immunoSEQ 96-well plate. The source study handled its data this way. The immunoSEQ output contained only junctional sequences without quality scores, so filtering could not match that applied to full-length reads. To assign V/J genes and CDR3, sequences were annotated using PyIR, a Python wrapper for IgBLAST v1.9, with IMGT germline references. Reads were filtered out if the reads had weak V/J assignments (E-value above 1e-6), no CDR3, stop codons, out-of-frame junctions, or ambiguous translated residues. V3J clonotypes were defined by identical inferred V gene, J gene, and CDR3 amino acid sequence. Percentage overlap between repertoires was computed as shared unique clonotypes divided by the size of the smaller repertoire. Repertoire richness was assessed with RTK rarefaction, the Chao1 estimator, and Recon v2.1 estimates of unobserved clonotypes. For all TCRbeta clonotypes obtained by the gDNA method from a few donors, generation probabilities were computed with OLGA. TCRdb mirrors the immuneACCESS table, restricted to in-frame sequences. Some clones are absent from its copies; in checked studies, under half trace to an unresolved V gene, and the reason for the others is unknown. V, J and clone size are taken as reported in that table, and D and trimming were inferred from the DNA itself. The table for this sample lists 1.5 million to 2.5 million clones; about 95% of them were counted only once. The biggest ten clones account for 1.2% of the sample.

General study outcomes and caveats: Naive subsets generally had larger estimated clonotype richness than memory subsets. Because the study included only a small number of donors, the genetic and exposure-history diversity represented was limited. Clonotypes shared by all four sorted-subset donors showed higher generation probabilities than non-shared clonotypes. When several donors were compared, the shared fraction of clonotypes was about 5% for naive CD4, 3.5% to 4% for naive CD8, roughly 2.5% for memory CD4, and roughly 0.43% for memory CD8. Rarefaction of sorted-subset datasets indicated incomplete sequencing despite the large sequencing depth. Sampling was restricted to blood, and TCR repertoires in tissue are likely to differ from TCR repertoires in blood. Pairwise subsampling led to the expectation that sequencing depth would affect the degree of clonotype sharing among donors.

The sample consisted of naive CD8+ T cells sorted from blood. The cell subset or site label for this specimen denotes: CD45RA+CCR7+. The chain couples TRBV28 to TRBJ2-1; TRBD1 aligns with 10 central bases. The source of this sequence is a man aged 18 to 30 in good health. The encoded CDR3 is CASSGGTGVPYNEQFF. In nucleotide form, the sequence is TGTGCCAGCAGTGGGGGGACAGGGGTGCCCTACAATGAGCAGTTCTTC.